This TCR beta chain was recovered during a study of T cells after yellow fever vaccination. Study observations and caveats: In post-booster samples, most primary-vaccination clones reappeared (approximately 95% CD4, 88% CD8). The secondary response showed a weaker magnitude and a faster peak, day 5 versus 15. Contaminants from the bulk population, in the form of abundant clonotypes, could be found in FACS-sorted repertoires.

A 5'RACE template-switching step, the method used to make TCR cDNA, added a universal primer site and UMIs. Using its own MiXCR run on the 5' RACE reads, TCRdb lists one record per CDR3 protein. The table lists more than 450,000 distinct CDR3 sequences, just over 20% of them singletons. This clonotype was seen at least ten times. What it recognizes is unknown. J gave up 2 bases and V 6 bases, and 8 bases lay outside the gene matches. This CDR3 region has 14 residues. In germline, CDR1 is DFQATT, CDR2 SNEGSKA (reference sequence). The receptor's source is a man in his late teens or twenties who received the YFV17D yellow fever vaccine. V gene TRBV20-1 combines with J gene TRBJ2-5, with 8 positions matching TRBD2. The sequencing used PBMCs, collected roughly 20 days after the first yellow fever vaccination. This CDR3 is CSAPRASGQETQYF. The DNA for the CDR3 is TGCAGTGCCCCCAGGGCTAGCGGGCAAGAGACCCAGTACTTC.